A selection of T cell receptor beta chains follows, all from one sample in a study of T-cell memory formation after mild COVID-19. Each CDR3 protein gets one entry after TCRdb re-called the 5' RACE reads with MiXCR. The profile shows roughly 200,000 distinct CDR3 sequences, 15% to 20% of them singletons. Sequenced input: PBMCs or a T cell subset sorted from them (not recorded which). The receptors come from an adult woman who had mild COVID-19 (a few samples of this study predate the infection). Cell type and time point are not known. CDR3s include the opening cysteine and the closing phenylalanine or tryptophan. The order of the fields is D gene, V gene, clone size, J gene, CDR3 DNA, CDR3 protein. A D gene is named only where the DNA matches it firmly. Clone size is stated in some rows and not others, as once, few, many or a class when expanded.

TRBD2	TRBV12-3/TRBV12-4	-	TRBJ2-5	TGTGCCAGCAGGAGGACTAGTCCAGAGACCCAGTACTTC	CASRRTSPETQYF
TRBD2	TRBV10-3	few	TRBJ2-3	TGTGCCACACTAGCTAGCGGACAATGGGATACGCAGTATTTT	CATLASGQWDTQYF
TRBD1	TRBV12-3/TRBV12-4	few	TRBJ1-3	TGTGCCAGCAGTGGCAGGGGGCTTGGAAACACCATATATTTT	CASSGRGLGNTIYF
-	TRBV29-1	-	TRBJ1-2	TGCAGCGTCGGCCCGCTTGACACGGGTGGTGTGGTATATGGCTACACCTTC	CSVGPLDTGGVVYGYTF
-	TRBV5-1	-	TRBJ2-2	TGCGCCAGCAGCTTACGAGTTTCAACCGGGGAGCTGTTTTTT	CASSLRVSTGELFF
-	TRBV4-2	-	TRBJ2-5	TGTGCCAGCAGCCAAGACTATGGAGAGACCCAGTACTTC	CASSQDYGETQYF
TRBD2	TRBV12-3/TRBV12-4	few	TRBJ2-3	TGTGCCAGCAGTTTCTCGACTAGCGTGAGCACAGATACGCAGTATTTT	CASSFSTSVSTDTQYF
-	TRBV3-1	few	TRBJ1-2	TGTGCCAGCAGCCGAGAGGCTTCTAAGGGCGGCTACACCTTC	CASSREASKGGYTF
-	TRBV7-9	many	TRBJ2-7	TGTGCCAGCAGCTTAGCAGTGGCAGGGGAATCCTACGAGCAGTACTTC	CASSLAVAGESYEQYF
TRBD2	TRBV6-2/TRBV6-3	-	TRBJ2-3	TGTGCCAGCAGCCCTAGCGGGCACACAGATACGCAGTATTTT	CASSPSGHTDTQYF
TRBD1	TRBV7-7	many	TRBJ2-5	TGTGCCAGCAGCCCAGGACAGGGTTACGGGCAAGAGACCCAGTACTTC	CASSPGQGYGQETQYF
-	TRBV4-1	-	TRBJ1-5	TGCGCCAGCAGCCGGATACAGGGTGGGGAGCCCCAGCATTTT	CASSRIQGGEPQHF
-	TRBV5-5	many	TRBJ2-2	TGTGCCAGCAGCTTGTTAACAACCGGTCCCGGGGAGCTGTTTTTT	CASSLLTTGPGELFF
TRBD1	TRBV25-1	-	TRBJ2-1	TGTGCCAGCAGTGTCCGGGACAGGATTAATGAGCAGTTCTTC	CASSVRDRINEQFF
-	TRBV14	-	TRBJ2-1	TGTGCCAGCAGCCAAGGAGTGGGTGAGCAGTTCTTC	CASSQGVGEQFF
TRBD1	TRBV19	many	TRBJ2-5	TGTGCCAGTAGTAAGGACAGGGTGGAGACCCAGTACTTC	CASSKDRVETQYF
-	TRBV7-3	few	TRBJ2-3	TGTGCCAGCAGCCCTGGTAACACAGATACGCAGTATTTT	CASSPGNTDTQYF
-	TRBV15	-	TRBJ1-3	TGTGCCACCAGCAGCTATCAGGGTTCTGGAAACACCATATATTTT	CATSSYQGSGNTIYF
TRBD2	TRBV2	-	TRBJ2-3	TGTGCCAGCAGACTTCTAGCGGGGTGGCCGAGAAGCACAGATACGCAGTATTTT	CASRLLAGWPRSTDTQYF
-	TRBV27	-	TRBJ2-7	TGTGCCAGCGGTAGGCAGGGCGATTCCCACGAGCAGTACTTC	CASGRQGDSHEQYF
TRBD2	TRBV20-1	few	TRBJ2-3	TGCAGTGCTAGTAAACTAGCGGGGGGCTCCAGAACAGATACGCAGTATTTT	CSASKLAGGSRTDTQYF
TRBD1	TRBV27	-	TRBJ2-4	TGTGCCAGCAGTAGACAGGGTCAATTAGCCAAAAACATTCAGTACTTC	CASSRQGQLAKNIQYF
TRBD1	TRBV5-1	-	TRBJ2-3	TGCGCCAGCAGCTCAACACCGGGACAGGCCACAGATCCGCAGTATTTT	CASSSTPGQATDPQYF
-	TRBV7-3	-	TRBJ1-1	TGTGCCAGCAGCTTAGGTCCTGTAATCTTTCTGATGAACACTGAAGCTTTCTTT	CASSLGPVIFLMNTEAFF
-	TRBV20-1	few	TRBJ2-1	TGCAGTGCTAGAGATCAGTACAGGGTCGCCCGCATGGAAGAGTTCTTC	CSARDQYRVARMEEFF
-	TRBV4-3	-	TRBJ2-1	TGCGCCAGCAGCCAACCCAGGAGTGGGGCAGGGGCAATCGATGAGCAGTTCTTC	CASSQPRSGAGAIDEQFF
-	TRBV29-1	few	TRBJ1-1	TGCAGCGTTGCATGGGGGTCCGGGACCCAGAACACTGAAGCTTTCTTT	CSVAWGSGTQNTEAFF